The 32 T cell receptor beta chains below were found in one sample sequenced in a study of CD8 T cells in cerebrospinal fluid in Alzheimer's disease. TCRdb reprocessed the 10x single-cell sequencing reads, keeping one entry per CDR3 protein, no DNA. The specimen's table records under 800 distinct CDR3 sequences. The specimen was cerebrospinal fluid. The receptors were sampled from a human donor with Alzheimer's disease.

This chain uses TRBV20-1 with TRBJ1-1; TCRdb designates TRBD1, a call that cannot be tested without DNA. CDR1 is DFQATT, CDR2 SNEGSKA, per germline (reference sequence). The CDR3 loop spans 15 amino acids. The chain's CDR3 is CSALTMDRANTEAFF.

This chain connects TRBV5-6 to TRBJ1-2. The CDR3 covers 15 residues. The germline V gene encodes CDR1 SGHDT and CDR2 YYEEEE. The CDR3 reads CASILGRGDIYGYTF.

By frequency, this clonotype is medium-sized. The chain's CDR3 is CASSGGTRDTEAFF. This chain uses TRBV19 with TRBJ1-1. The CDR3 is 14 residues long. The germline V gene encodes CDR1 LNHDA and CDR2 SQIVND (reference sequence).

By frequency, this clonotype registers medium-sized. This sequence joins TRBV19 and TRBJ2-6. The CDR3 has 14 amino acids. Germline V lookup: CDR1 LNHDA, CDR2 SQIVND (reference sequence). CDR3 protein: CASSIGSGANVLTF.

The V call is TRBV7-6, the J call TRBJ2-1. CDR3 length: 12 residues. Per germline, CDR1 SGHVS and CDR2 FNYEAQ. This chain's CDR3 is CASSPVRMGQFF.

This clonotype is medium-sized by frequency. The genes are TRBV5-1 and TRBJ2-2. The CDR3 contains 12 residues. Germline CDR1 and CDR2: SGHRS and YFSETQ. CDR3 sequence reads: CASSYNTGELFF. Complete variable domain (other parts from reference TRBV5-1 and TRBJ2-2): KAGVTQTPRYLIKTRGQQVTLSCSPISGHRSVSWYQQTPGQGLQFLFEYFSETQRNKGNFPGRFSGRQFSNSRSEMNVSTLELGDSALYLCASSYNTGELFFGEGSRLTVL.

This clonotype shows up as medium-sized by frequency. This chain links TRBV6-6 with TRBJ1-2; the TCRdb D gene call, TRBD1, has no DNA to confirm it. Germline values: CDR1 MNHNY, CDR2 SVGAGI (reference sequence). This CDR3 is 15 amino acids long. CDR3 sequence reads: CASSLSPGTGNGYTF.

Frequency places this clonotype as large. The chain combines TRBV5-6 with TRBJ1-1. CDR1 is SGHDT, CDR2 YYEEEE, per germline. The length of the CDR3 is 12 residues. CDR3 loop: CASSWGGDQAFF.

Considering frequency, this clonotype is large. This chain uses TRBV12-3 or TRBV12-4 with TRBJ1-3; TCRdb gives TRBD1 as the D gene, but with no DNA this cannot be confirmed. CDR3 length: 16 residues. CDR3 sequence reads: CASSLAVQVSGNTIYF.

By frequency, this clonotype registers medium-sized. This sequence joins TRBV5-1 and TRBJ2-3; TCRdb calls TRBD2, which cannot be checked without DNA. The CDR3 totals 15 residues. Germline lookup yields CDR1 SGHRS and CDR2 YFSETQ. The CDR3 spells CASSGGTSGGDTQYF.

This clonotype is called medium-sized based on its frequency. CDR3 region: CAWTPIAKNIQYF. The chain carries TRBV30 and TRBJ2-4. Germline V lookup: CDR1 GTSNPN, CDR2 SVGIG (reference sequence). The CDR3 loop spans 13 amino acids.

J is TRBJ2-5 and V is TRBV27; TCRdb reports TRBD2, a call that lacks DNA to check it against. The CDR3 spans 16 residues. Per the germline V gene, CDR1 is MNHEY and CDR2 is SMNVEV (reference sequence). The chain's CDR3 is CASSLYGTERQETQYF.

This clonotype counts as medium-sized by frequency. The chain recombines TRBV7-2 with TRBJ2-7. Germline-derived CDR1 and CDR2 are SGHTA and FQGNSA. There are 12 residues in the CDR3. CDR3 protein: CASSLVPHEQYF.

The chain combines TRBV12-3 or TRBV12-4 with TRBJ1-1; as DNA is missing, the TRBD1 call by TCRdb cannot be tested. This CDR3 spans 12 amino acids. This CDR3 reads CASSPGTGEAFF.

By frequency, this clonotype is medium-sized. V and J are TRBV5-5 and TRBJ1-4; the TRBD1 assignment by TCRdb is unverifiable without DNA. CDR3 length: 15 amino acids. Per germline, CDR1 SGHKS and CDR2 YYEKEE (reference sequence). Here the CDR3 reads CASSQPGGRNEKLFF. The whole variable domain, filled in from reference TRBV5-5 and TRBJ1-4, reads DAGVTQSPTHLIKTRGQQVTLRCSPISGHKSVSWYQQVLGQGPQFIFQYYEKEERGRGNFPDRFSARQFPNYSSELNVNALLLGDSALYLCASSQPGGRNEKLFFGSGTQLSVL.

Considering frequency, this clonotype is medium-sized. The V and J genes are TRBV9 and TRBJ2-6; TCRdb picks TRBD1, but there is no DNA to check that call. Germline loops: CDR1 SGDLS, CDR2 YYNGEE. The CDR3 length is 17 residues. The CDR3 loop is CASSPPGQLSGANVLTF.

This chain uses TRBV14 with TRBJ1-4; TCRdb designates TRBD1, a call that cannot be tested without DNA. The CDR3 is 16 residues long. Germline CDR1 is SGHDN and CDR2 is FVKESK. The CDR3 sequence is CASSQVRGRTNEKLFF.

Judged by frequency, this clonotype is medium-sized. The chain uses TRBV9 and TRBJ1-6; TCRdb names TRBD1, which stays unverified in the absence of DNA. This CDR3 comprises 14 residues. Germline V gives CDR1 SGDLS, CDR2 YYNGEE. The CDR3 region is CASSTGQGDSPLHF.

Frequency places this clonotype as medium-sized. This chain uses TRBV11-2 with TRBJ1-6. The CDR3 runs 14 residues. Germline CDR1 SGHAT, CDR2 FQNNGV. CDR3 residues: CASLGVGRNSPLHF.

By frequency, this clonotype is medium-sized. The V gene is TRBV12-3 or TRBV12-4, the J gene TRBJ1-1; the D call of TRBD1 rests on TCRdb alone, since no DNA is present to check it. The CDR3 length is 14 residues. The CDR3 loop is CASRAYRGETEAFF.

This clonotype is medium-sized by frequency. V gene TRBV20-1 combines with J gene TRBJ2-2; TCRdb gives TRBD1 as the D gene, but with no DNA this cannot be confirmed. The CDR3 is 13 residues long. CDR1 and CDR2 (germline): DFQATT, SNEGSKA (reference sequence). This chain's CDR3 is CSARNGGDGELFF.

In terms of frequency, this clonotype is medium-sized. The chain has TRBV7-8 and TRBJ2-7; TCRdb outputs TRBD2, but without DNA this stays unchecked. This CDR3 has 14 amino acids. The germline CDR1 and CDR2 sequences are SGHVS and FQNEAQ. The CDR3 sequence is CASSNYATRIEQYF.

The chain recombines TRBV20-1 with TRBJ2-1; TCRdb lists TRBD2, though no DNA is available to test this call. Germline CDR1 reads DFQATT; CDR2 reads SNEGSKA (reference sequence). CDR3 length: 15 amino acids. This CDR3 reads CSATSGGRSYNEQFF.

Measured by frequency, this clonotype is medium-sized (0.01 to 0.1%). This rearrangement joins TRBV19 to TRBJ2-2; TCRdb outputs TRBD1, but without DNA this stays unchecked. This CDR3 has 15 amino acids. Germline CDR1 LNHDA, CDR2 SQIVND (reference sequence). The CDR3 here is CASTLTGADTGELFF.

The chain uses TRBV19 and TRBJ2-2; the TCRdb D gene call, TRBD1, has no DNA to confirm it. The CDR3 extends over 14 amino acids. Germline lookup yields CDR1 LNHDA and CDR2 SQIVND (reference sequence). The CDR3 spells CATSGQGNTGELFF.

This CDR3 is CASSEAGFSSYEQYF. V gene TRBV2 combines with J gene TRBJ2-7. The CDR3 contains 15 residues. Germline CDR1 reads SNHLY; CDR2 reads FYNNEI.

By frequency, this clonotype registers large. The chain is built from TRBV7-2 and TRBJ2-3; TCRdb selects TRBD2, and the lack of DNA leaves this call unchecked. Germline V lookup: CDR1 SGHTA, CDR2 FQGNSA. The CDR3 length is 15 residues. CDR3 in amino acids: CASIPGTSGSDTQYF.

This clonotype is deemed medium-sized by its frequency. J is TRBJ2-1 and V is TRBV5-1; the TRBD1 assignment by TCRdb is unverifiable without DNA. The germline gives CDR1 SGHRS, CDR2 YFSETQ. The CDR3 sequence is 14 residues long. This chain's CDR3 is CASSLIRADNEQFF.

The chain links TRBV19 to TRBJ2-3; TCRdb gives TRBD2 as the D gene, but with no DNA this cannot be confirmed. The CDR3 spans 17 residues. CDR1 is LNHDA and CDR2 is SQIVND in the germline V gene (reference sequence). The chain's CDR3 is CASSPRTSGRRTDTQYF.

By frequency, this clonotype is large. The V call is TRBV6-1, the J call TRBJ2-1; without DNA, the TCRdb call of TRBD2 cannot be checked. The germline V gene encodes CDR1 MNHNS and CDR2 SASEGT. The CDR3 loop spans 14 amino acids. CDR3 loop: CASSAGLAGQEQFF.

CDR3 residues: CASSPDGNNQPQHF. The chain has TRBV6-5 and TRBJ1-5. Germline V gene lookup returns CDR1 MNHEY and CDR2 SVGAGI. The CDR3 covers 14 residues.

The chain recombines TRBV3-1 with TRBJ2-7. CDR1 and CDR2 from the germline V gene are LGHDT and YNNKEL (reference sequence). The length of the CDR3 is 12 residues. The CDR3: CASSQEGYEQYF.